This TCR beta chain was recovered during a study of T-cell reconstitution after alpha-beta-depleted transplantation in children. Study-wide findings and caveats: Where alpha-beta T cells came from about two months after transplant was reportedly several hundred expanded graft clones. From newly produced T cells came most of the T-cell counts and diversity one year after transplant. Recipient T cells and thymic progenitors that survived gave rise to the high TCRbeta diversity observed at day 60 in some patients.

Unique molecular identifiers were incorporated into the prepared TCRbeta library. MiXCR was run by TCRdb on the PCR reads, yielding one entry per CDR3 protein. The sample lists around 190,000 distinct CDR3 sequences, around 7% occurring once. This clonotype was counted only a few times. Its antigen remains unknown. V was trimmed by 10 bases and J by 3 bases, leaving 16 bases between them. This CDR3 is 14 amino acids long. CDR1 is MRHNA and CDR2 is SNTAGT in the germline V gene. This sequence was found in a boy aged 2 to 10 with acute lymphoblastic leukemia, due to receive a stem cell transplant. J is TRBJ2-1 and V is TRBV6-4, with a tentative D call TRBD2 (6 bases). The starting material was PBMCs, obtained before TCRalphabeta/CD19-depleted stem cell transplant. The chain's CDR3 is CANLPSAFYNEQFF. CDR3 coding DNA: TGTGCCAACCTTCCTAGCGCGTTCTACAATGAGCAGTTCTTC.